This record concerns one T cell receptor beta chain sequence. Its cognate antigen is unknown. CDR3 length: 19 residues. Trimming cost V 2 bases and J 5 bases, with 25 bases left between them. CDR1 is KGHSH and CDR2 is LQKENI in the germline V gene. The record originates from a study of cytomegalovirus exposure and HLA in healthy donors. Data came from immunoSEQ multiplex PCR; TCRdb stores just in-frame clones and leaves some out. The table has some 79,000 clones, around 94% seen once. Whole-study findings and limits: There were a few CMV-associated chains whose specificity for CMV antigens was confirmed in vitro.

The TCR sequence derives from a young woman in good health and CMV-seropositive. The chain links TRBV18 to TRBJ2-1; TRBD2 might be the D (6 bases). Sequencing was carried out using PBMCs. The CDR3, as DNA: TGTGCCAGCTCACCATCCTTGGTGCTTCGGAGCGGGCTAGACAATGAGCAGTTCTTC. Its translation: CASSPSLVLRSGLDNEQFF.